The rows below give T cell receptor beta chains drawn from one sample of a study of blood T cell repertoires in COVID-19. Assay used: immunoSEQ multiplex PCR; TCRdb lists only in-frame clones, some missing. The sample lists 45,000 to 60,000 clones, around 86% occurring once. What was sequenced was peripheral blood. These receptors were collected from a woman in her sixties with acute or convalescent COVID-19. CDR3s include the opening cysteine and the closing phenylalanine or tryptophan. Each record gives: clone size, D gene, J gene, V gene, CDR3 protein, CDR3 DNA. A D gene is named only where the DNA matches it firmly. A clone size is listed for some rows: how often the clone was seen (once, few, many), or a class if it is expanded.

clone_size: NA
d_call: TRBD1
j_call: TRBJ1-1
v_call: TRBV7-3
cdr3_aa: CASSPQGGTRNTEAFF
cdr3_nt: TGTGCCAGCAGCCCACAGGGGGGAACAAGGAACACTGAAGCTTTCTTT

clone_size: NA
d_call: NA
j_call: TRBJ1-6
v_call: TRBV5-8
cdr3_aa: CASSWGRENSPLHF
cdr3_nt: TGTGCCAGCAGCTGGGGACGGGAGAATTCACCCCTCCACTTT

clone_size: NA
d_call: TRBD1
j_call: TRBJ1-1
v_call: TRBV20-1
cdr3_aa: CSASNDRGSFEAFF
cdr3_nt: TGCAGTGCTAGTAACGACAGGGGCTCGTTTGAAGCTTTCTTT

clone_size: NA
d_call: NA
j_call: TRBJ2-1
v_call: TRBV19
cdr3_aa: CASRPSTLYNEQFF
cdr3_nt: TGTGCCAGTAGACCTAGCACCCTCTACAATGAGCAGTTCTTC

clone_size: NA
d_call: TRBD2
j_call: TRBJ2-5
v_call: TRBV6-5
cdr3_aa: CASSYSITGGQETQYF
cdr3_nt: TGTGCCAGCAGTTACTCGATCACCGGGGGGCAAGAGACCCAGTACTTC

clone_size: NA
d_call: NA
j_call: TRBJ1-5
v_call: TRBV19
cdr3_aa: CASRGRRDGNQPQHF
cdr3_nt: TGTGCCAGTAGGGGGCGGCGGGATGGCAATCAGCCCCAGCATTTT

clone_size: NA
d_call: TRBD2
j_call: TRBJ2-2
v_call: TRBV4-1
cdr3_aa: CASSPRGGARVDTGELFF
cdr3_nt: TGCGCCAGCAGCCCTCGGGGGGGGGCGCGGGTAGACACCGGGGAGCTGTTTTTT

clone_size: NA
d_call: NA
j_call: TRBJ2-3
v_call: TRBV5-4
cdr3_aa: CASSFGGRRSTDTQYF
cdr3_nt: TGTGCCAGCAGCTTCGGGGGGCGAAGGAGCACAGATACGCAGTATTTT

clone_size: once
d_call: NA
j_call: TRBJ1-2
v_call: TRBV29-1
cdr3_aa: CSVGTGRNYGYTF
cdr3_nt: TGCAGCGTTGGAACAGGGCGGAACTATGGCTACACCTTC

clone_size: NA
d_call: TRBD1
j_call: TRBJ2-2
v_call: TRBV6-5
cdr3_aa: CASRRGQGMAGELFF
cdr3_nt: TGTGCCAGCAGGAGGGGACAGGGGATGGCCGGGGAGCTGTTTTTT

clone_size: NA
d_call: NA
j_call: TRBJ1-2
v_call: TRBV15
cdr3_aa: CATSNQQEPTYGYTF
cdr3_nt: TGTGCCACCAGCAACCAACAGGAACCGACCTATGGCTACACCTTC

clone_size: NA
d_call: NA
j_call: TRBJ2-7
v_call: TRBV2
cdr3_aa: CASSEKDWNSYEQYF
cdr3_nt: TGTGCCAGCAGTGAGAAAGACTGGAACTCCTACGAGCAGTACTTC

clone_size: few
d_call: NA
j_call: TRBJ1-6
v_call: TRBV15
cdr3_aa: CATSRDLADRNSPLHF
cdr3_nt: TGTGCCACCAGCAGAGATCTAGCCGACCGTAATTCACCCCTCCACTTT

clone_size: NA
d_call: TRBD2
j_call: TRBJ2-7
v_call: TRBV6-1
cdr3_aa: CASSDAVAGVYEQYF
cdr3_nt: TGTGCCAGCAGTGACGCGGTAGCGGGAGTCTACGAGCAGTACTTC

clone_size: NA
d_call: NA
j_call: TRBJ2-1
v_call: TRBV9
cdr3_aa: CASSSPFITRNEQFF
cdr3_nt: TGTGCCAGCAGCTCCCCCTTTATAACGCGGAATGAGCAGTTCTTC

clone_size: NA
d_call: TRBD2
j_call: TRBJ2-1
v_call: TRBV18
cdr3_aa: CASSTSGRASGYNEQFF
cdr3_nt: TGTGCCAGCTCAACTAGCGGGAGGGCCTCGGGCTACAATGAGCAGTTCTTC

clone_size: NA
d_call: TRBD2
j_call: TRBJ2-1
v_call: TRBV10-3
cdr3_aa: CAITSGGYNEQFF
cdr3_nt: TGTGCCATCACGAGCGGGGGTTACAATGAGCAGTTCTTC

clone_size: NA
d_call: TRBD2
j_call: TRBJ2-7
v_call: TRBV7-9
cdr3_aa: CASSLGGESYEQYF
cdr3_nt: TGTGCCAGCAGCTTGGGAGGGGAGTCCTACGAGCAGTACTTC

clone_size: NA
d_call: TRBD1
j_call: TRBJ1-2
v_call: TRBV2
cdr3_aa: CASLGTGLYGYTF
cdr3_nt: TGTGCCAGCCTAGGGACAGGTCTCTATGGCTACACCTTC

clone_size: NA
d_call: TRBD2
j_call: TRBJ2-5
v_call: TRBV2
cdr3_aa: CASSWTSGREETQYF
cdr3_nt: TGTGCCAGCAGTTGGACTAGCGGGAGGGAAGAGACCCAGTACTTC

clone_size: few
d_call: TRBD1
j_call: TRBJ1-1
v_call: TRBV10-3
cdr3_aa: CAISESTRTGGSKTEAFF
cdr3_nt: TGTGCCATCAGTGAGTCGACGAGGACAGGGGGTTCTAAGACTGAAGCTTTCTTT

clone_size: NA
d_call: NA
j_call: TRBJ1-1
v_call: TRBV18
cdr3_aa: CASSRPGGNTEAFF
cdr3_nt: TGTGCCAGCTCACGCCCCGGGGGAAACACTGAAGCTTTCTTT

clone_size: NA
d_call: TRBD1
j_call: TRBJ1-2
v_call: TRBV18
cdr3_aa: CASSPPPQGAWGYTF
cdr3_nt: TGTGCCAGCTCACCACCTCCACAGGGGGCCTGGGGCTACACCTTC